The clone carrying this T cell receptor (beta chain) has ten or more counts. The source of the sample is a study of patients and donors after allogeneic stem cell transplantation. Germline V lookup: CDR1 ENHRY, CDR2 SYGVKD. The CDR3 totals 14 residues. Trimming at V came to 5 bases and at J to 7 bases, leaving 11 bases not matched to a gene. TCRdb reprocessed the RT-PCR reads via MiXCR and lists one record per CDR3 protein. The table shows 920,000 or so distinct CDR3 sequences, with about 20% occurring only once. The TCR originated in a human donor who was either an allogeneic HSCT recipient or a stem cell or donor lymphocyte infusion donor (not recorded which). It is not recorded whose cells these are; they may come from a transplant donor. V usage is TRBV10-3 and J usage is TRBJ2-7; 7 positions agree with TRBD1. Source material: blood, either unsorted or a sorted T cell fraction (not recorded which). The DNA for the CDR3 is TGTGCCATCAGTCATCTTACAGGGGAGCGGGAGCAGTACTTC. It specifies CAISHLTGEREQYF.